Presented here are 31 T cell receptor beta chains from one specimen sequenced in a study of identifying expanded T cells in peripheral blood. Repertoires were generated with immunoSEQ multiplex PCR, while TCRdb's copy carries only in-frame clones and drops some. The sample has approximately 100,000 clones; about nine tenths are singletons. Sequenced material: blood. The receptors shown here come from a person between 18 and 75 years old in good health.

This clone was observed a single time. V and J are TRBV7-9 and TRBJ2-3; unclear D gene. This CDR3 is built from 14 residues. V lost 5 bases and J 0 bases, leaving 9 bases between the germline ends. CDR1 and CDR2 from the germline V gene are SEHNR and FQNEAQ (reference sequence). This chain's CDR3 is CASSTPGSTDTQYF. In DNA, the CDR3 is TGTGCCAGCAGCACGCCCGGGAGCACAGATACGCAGTATTTT.

This chain uses TRBV7-3 with TRBJ2-1; D remains ambiguous. With 5 bases removed from V and 7 bases from J, the gap between germline ends came to 15 bases. This CDR3 region has 14 residues. In germline, CDR1 is SGHTA, CDR2 FQGTGA. The CDR3 is CASSEFGIQNEQFF. DNA for the CDR3: TGTGCCAGCAGCGAATTTGGGATCCAAAATGAGCAGTTCTTC.

The chain couples TRBV9 to TRBJ2-1, with 11 bases identical to TRBD2. This CDR3 has 15 amino acids. Germline V gene sequence: CDR1 SGDLS, CDR2 YYNGEE. V was clipped by 1 base and J by 8 bases; unmatched bases: 5. The CDR3 DNA follows: TGTGCCAGCAGCGTATTAGCGGGGGGGTTGTATGAGCAGTTCTTC. Its translation: CASSVLAGGLYEQFF.

This rearrangement joins TRBV30 to TRBJ1-1; TRBD1 matches at 7 bases. The V segment lost 8 bases and the J segment 1 base; nucleotides outside the gene matches: 10. Germline CDR1 and CDR2: GTSNPN and SVGIG (reference sequence). This CDR3 spans 14 amino acids. Here the CDR3 reads CALRAGGGNTEAFF. CDR3 coding DNA: TGTGCCCTGCGGGCAGGGGGAGGGAACACTGAAGCTTTCTTT.

CDR3 sequence reads: CASSLGAGGEIGYTF. DNA for the CDR3: TGTGCCAGCAGCTTAGGGGCAGGGGGCGAGATTGGCTACACCTTC. The chain is built from TRBV7-2 and TRBJ1-2; 8 bases match TRBD1. The CDR3 is made up of 15 amino acids. Trimming at V came to 1 base and at J to 7 bases, leaving 8 bases not matched to a gene. CDR1 and CDR2 (germline): SGHTA, FQGNSA.

This clone has a single count. The chain combines TRBV5-8 with TRBJ1-2; D is undetermined. CDR1 and CDR2 (germline): SGHTS, YDEGEE. The length of the CDR3 is 13 residues. Trimming removed 1 base at V and 6 bases at J, with 10 bases between. CDR3 amino acids: CASSLFRSHGYTF. The CDR3 coding sequence is TGTGCCAGCAGCTTGTTCAGGTCCCATGGCTACACCTTC.

The V call is TRBV19, the J call TRBJ2-3, with TRBD1 matching 9 bases. Germline CDR1 and CDR2: LNHDA and SQIVND (reference sequence). Trimming took 5 bases from V and 2 from J; bases not matched to a gene: 8. There are 16 residues in the CDR3. CDR3 nucleotide sequence: TGTGCCAGTAGTCCTGGGACAGGGCCCCCCACAGATACGCAGTATTTT. Its protein is CASSPGTGPPTDTQYF.

The gene calls are TRBV5-1 and TRBJ2-7; TRBD2 matches at 7 bases. Trimming at V came to 4 bases and at J to 4 bases, leaving 8 bases not matched to a gene. The CDR3 is 14 amino acids. Germline V lookup: CDR1 SGHRS, CDR2 YFSETQ. CDR3 residues: CASSPLASGYEQYF. The DNA of the CDR3 is TGCGCCAGCAGCCCACTAGCGTCGGGTTACGAGCAGTACTTC.

This clone was found a few times. V is TRBV15 and J is TRBJ1-3; TRBD1 might be the D (5 bases). The CDR3 is 15 amino acids. V dropped 1 base and J dropped 0 bases, with 7 bases sitting between them. Germline V CDR1 and CDR2: LNHNV, YYDKDF (reference sequence). This CDR3 is CATSRGRDSGNTIYF. Here the CDR3 DNA reads TGTGCCACCAGCAGAGGCAGGGACTCTGGAAACACCATATATTTT.

The V gene is TRBV7-9, the J gene TRBJ2-5, with D uncertain. Germline V gene lookup returns CDR1 SEHNR and CDR2 FQNEAQ (reference sequence). The CDR3 has 15 amino acids. Trimming took 1 base from V and 1 from J, leaving 10 bases between them. CDR3 loop: CASSLVPGSQETQYF. CDR3 DNA: TGTGCCAGCAGCTTAGTTCCGGGCAGCCAAGAGACCCAGTACTTC.

The CDR3: CASSPLGTPTNEKLFF. CDR3 DNA sequence: TGTGCCAGCTCACCTTTGGGGACGCCAACTAATGAAAAACTGTTTTTT. The V gene is TRBV18, the J gene TRBJ1-4, with TRBD1 as a possible D gene (5 bases). Trimming stripped 3 bases from V and 0 bases from J, with 11 bases between. There are 16 residues in the CDR3. Per the germline V gene, CDR1 is KGHSH and CDR2 is LQKENI.

V is TRBV5-1 and J is TRBJ2-2, with TRBD2 identical over 7 bases. V shed 4 bases and J 6 bases; nucleotides not matched to a gene: 9. Germline CDR1 and CDR2: SGHRS and YFSETQ. This CDR3 is built from 15 residues. The CDR3 here is CASSQSGIASGELFF. Here the CDR3 DNA reads TGCGCCAGCAGCCAGAGCGGGATCGCATCCGGGGAGCTGTTTTTT.

In this sample, this clone turned up a few times. V gene TRBV6-5 combines with J gene TRBJ1-3; a weak D match, TRBD1 (5 bases). Germline assignment: CDR1 MNHEY and CDR2 SVGAGI. The CDR3 contains 13 residues. V lost 6 bases and J lost 4, with 10 bases in between. The CDR3 DNA reads TGTGCCAGCAGGGGGCTAGGGGGAAACACCATATATTTT. Encoded protein: CASRGLGGNTIYF.

The chain recombines TRBV4-1 with TRBJ1-4; D not certain. Germline CDR1 is MGHRA and CDR2 is YSYEKL. This CDR3 comprises 16 residues. Trimming removed 1 base from V and 2 bases from J, with 11 bases in between. The CDR3 region has the DNA TGCGCCAGCAGCCAAGTTGATGGGGTTACTAATGAAAAACTGTTTTTT. This codes for CASSQVDGVTNEKLFF.

This chain uses TRBV28 with TRBJ2-3, with 9 bases fitting TRBD2. The CDR3 extends over 14 amino acids. Germline V lookup: CDR1 MDHEN, CDR2 SYDVKM. With 5 bases clipped from V and 4 bases from J, the junction kept 4 bases outside the gene matches. The CDR3, as DNA: TGTGCCAGCAGTCAGGCGGGGGGGGCAGATACGCAGTATTTT. Translated, it gives CASSQAGGADTQYF.

The chain is built from TRBV5-1 and TRBJ2-4; D possibly corresponds to TRBD1 (6 bases). Trimming pared 0 bases from V and 0 bases from J, leaving 10 bases between. The CDR3 totals 16 residues. Germline V gene sequence: CDR1 SGHRS, CDR2 YFSETQ. The DNA of the CDR3 is TGCGCCAGCAGCTTGGTGACAGGCCTAGCCAAAAACATTCAGTACTTC. It specifies CASSLVTGLAKNIQYF.

The chain employs TRBV7-9 and TRBJ2-5, with D possibly called TRBD1 or TRBD2 (5 bases each). Germline loops: CDR1 SEHNR, CDR2 FQNEAQ (reference sequence). This CDR3 has 14 amino acids. Trimming left V 6 bases short and J 1 base short, with 12 bases between. This chain's CDR3 is CASRAPGPQETQYF. DNA of the CDR3: TGTGCCAGCAGGGCCCCGGGGCCCCAAGAGACCCAGTACTTC.

The gene calls are TRBV6-1 and TRBJ2-3, with D uncertain. In germline, CDR1 is MNHNS, CDR2 SASEGT. The ends were cut back, 10 bases at V and 5 bases at J, with 10 bases in the middle. This CDR3 comprises 11 residues. The CDR3 reads CAIEGIDTQYF. In DNA form, the CDR3 reads TGTGCCATCGAAGGGATAGATACGCAGTATTTT.

The rearrangement links TRBV10-3 to TRBJ2-1, with TRBD1 as a possible D gene (6 bases). The CDR3 extends over 14 amino acids. The V end was cut by 10 bases, the J end by 5 bases, with 18 bases between. Germline V gives CDR1 ENHRY, CDR2 SYGVKD. The CDR3 DNA follows: TGTGCCACCCGCGACCCAGGGGCGGACAATGAGCAGTTCTTC. It specifies CATRDPGADNEQFF.

This chain joins TRBV11-1 and TRBJ1-1; 8 nucleotides agree with TRBD1. CDR1 is SGHAT, CDR2 FQDESV, per germline (reference sequence). The CDR3 length is 14 residues. The ends lost 5 bases at V and 6 bases at J; junction bases unmatched: 8. CDR3 in DNA: TGTGCCAGCAGCGCGCCGGACAGGGTTTCTGAAGCTTTCTTT. It yields the protein CASSAPDRVSEAFF. Filled out from reference TRBV11-1 and TRBJ1-1, the complete variable domain reads EAEVAQSPRYKITEKSQAVAFWCDPISGHATLYWYRQILGQGPELLVQFQDESVVDDSQLPKDRFSAERLKGVDSTLKIQPAELGDSAMYLCASSAPDRVSEAFFGQGTRLTVV.

The J gene is TRBJ1-2, the V gene TRBV6-5; 9 positions agree with TRBD1. From germline, CDR1 is MNHEY and CDR2 SVGAGI. Losses at the gene ends were 6 bases for V and 4 bases for J; bases not matched to a gene: 3. There are 13 residues in the CDR3. CDR3 nucleotides: TGTGCCAGCAGGGACAGGGGTGGCTATGGCTACACCTTC. Translation gives CASRDRGGYGYTF.

This chain uses TRBV6-4 with TRBJ2-3; a possible D gene is TRBD1 (6 bases). The CDR3 loop spans 15 amino acids. V dropped 6 bases and J dropped 0 bases, with 13 bases sitting between them. Germline assignment: CDR1 MRHNA and CDR2 SNTAGT. The CDR3 is CASSAGQSSTDTQYF. The CDR3 region has the DNA TGTGCCAGCAGCGCCGGACAGTCTAGCACAGATACGCAGTATTTT.

The table lists this clone with a few counts. V usage is TRBV18 and J usage is TRBJ1-2; 8 bases line up with TRBD1. The CDR3 has 16 amino acids. The germline gives CDR1 KGHSH, CDR2 LQKENI. Losses at the gene ends were 3 bases for V and 4 bases for J; bases not matched to a gene: 10. The CDR3 is CASSPSTNRGVYGYTF. The CDR3 DNA follows: TGTGCCAGCTCACCGTCCACAAACAGGGGGGTCTATGGCTACACCTTC.

J is TRBJ2-5 and V is TRBV6-1; tentatively, D is TRBD1 (5 bases). Trimming left V 5 bases short and J 4 bases short, with 11 bases between. This CDR3 has 13 amino acids. Germline assignment: CDR1 MNHNS and CDR2 SASEGT. CDR3 sequence: CASSSQGVETQYF. The DNA for the CDR3 is TGTGCCAGCAGTTCCCAGGGTGTAGAGACCCAGTACTTC.

The chain is built from TRBV29-1 and TRBJ2-1, with 7 bases identical to TRBD1. V shed 3 bases and J 8 bases; nucleotides not matched to a gene: 10. Germline CDR1 and CDR2: SQVTM and ANQGSEA. The CDR3 contains 14 residues. CDR3 protein: CSVDTGTAPDEQFF. As DNA, the CDR3 is TGCAGCGTTGATACCGGGACAGCTCCTGATGAGCAGTTCTTC.

The chain carries TRBV18 and TRBJ1-1; perhaps TRBD1 as D (6 bases). Germline assignment: CDR1 KGHSH and CDR2 LQKENI. The V and J ends lost 3 bases and 1 base respectively, with 12 bases between them. The CDR3 consists of 15 residues. The CDR3 nucleotides read TGTGCCAGCTCACCCCGGACAGTTGGGAACACTGAAGCTTTCTTT. Translating gives CASSPRTVGNTEAFF.

This chain connects TRBV9 to TRBJ1-2; 8 nucleotides align to TRBD1. Trimming at V came to 3 bases and at J to 8 bases, leaving 9 bases not matched to a gene. CDR1 and CDR2 (germline): SGDLS, YYNGEE. The CDR3 is 14 amino acids. Here the CDR3 reads CASSALTGGSGYTF. In DNA form, the CDR3 reads TGTGCCAGCAGCGCATTAACAGGGGGTAGCGGCTACACCTTC. The entire variable domain, with the rest obtained from reference TRBV9 and TRBJ1-2, is as follows: DSGVTQTPKHLITATGQRVTLRCSPRSGDLSVYWYQQSLDQGLQFLIQYYNGEERAKGNILERFSAQQFPDLHSELNLSSLELGDSALYFCASSALTGGSGYTFGSGTRLTVV.

The rearrangement links TRBV28 to TRBJ1-4; 8 nucleotides align to TRBD1. The germline gives CDR1 MDHEN, CDR2 SYDVKM. This CDR3 contains 14 residues. The V and J ends lost 5 bases and 9 bases, in that order; junction bases with no gene match: 8. The CDR3 loop reads CASSGRQGIKKLFF. In DNA form, the CDR3 reads TGTGCCAGCAGTGGCCGACAGGGGATAAAAAAACTGTTTTTT.

This clone was observed a single time. The chain uses TRBV7-3 and TRBJ2-3; perhaps TRBD1 as D (5 bases). V was shortened by 4 bases and J by 0 bases, with 11 bases between the two germline ends. This CDR3 region has 15 residues. CDR1 and CDR2 (germline): SGHTA, FQGTGA. The CDR3 DNA is TGTGCCAGCAGCTCGGACAACCTCAGCACAGATACGCAGTATTTT. Encoded protein: CASSSDNLSTDTQYF.

This chain uses TRBV30 with TRBJ2-1; 10 nucleotides line up with TRBD2. This CDR3 region has 15 residues. Trimming took 0 bases from V and 8 from J; bases not matched to a gene: 7. CDR1 is GTSNPN and CDR2 is SVGIG in the germline V gene (reference sequence). CDR3 DNA sequence: TGTGCCTGGAGTGTACGGCTAGCGGGGGCCGATGAGCAGTTCTTC. Residues: CAWSVRLAGADEQFF.

This clone has just one count. This rearrangement joins TRBV2 to TRBJ1-1; D is perhaps TRBD1 (6 bases). V was trimmed by 9 bases and J by 1 base, leaving 24 bases between them. The CDR3 is 17 residues long. CDR1 is SNHLY and CDR2 is FYNNEI in the germline V gene. The CDR3 reads CASAPGAYVYGNTEAFF. The CDR3, as DNA: TGTGCCAGTGCCCCAGGGGCGTATGTGTATGGGAACACTGAAGCTTTCTTT.